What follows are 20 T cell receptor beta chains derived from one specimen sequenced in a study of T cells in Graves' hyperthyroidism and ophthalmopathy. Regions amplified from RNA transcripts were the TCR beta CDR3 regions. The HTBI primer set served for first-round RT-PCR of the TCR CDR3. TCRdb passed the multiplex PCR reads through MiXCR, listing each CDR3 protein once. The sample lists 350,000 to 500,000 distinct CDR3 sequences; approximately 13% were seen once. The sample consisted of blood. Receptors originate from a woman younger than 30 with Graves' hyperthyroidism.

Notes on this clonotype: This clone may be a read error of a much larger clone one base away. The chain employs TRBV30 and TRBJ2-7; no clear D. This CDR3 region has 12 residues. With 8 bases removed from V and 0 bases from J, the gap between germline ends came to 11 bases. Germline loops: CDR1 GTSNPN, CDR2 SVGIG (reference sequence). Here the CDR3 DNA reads TGTGCCGTCACGGCAGACTCCTACGAGCAGTACTTC. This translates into CAVTADSYEQYF.

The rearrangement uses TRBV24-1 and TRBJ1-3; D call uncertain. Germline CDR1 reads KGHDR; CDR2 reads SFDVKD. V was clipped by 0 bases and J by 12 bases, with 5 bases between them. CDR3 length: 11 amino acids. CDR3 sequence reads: CATSDLNGIYF. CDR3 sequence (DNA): TGTGCCACCAGTGATTTGAACGGCATATATTTT.

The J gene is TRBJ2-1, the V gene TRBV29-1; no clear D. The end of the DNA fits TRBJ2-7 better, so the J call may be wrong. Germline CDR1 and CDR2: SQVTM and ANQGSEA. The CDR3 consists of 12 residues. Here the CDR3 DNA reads TGCAGCGTTGAAAACGTGAACAATGAGCAGTACTTC. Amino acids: CSVENVNNEQYF.

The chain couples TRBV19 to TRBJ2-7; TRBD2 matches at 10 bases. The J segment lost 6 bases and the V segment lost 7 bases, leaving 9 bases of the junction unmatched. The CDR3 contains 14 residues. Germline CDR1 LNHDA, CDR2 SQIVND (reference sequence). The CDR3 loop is CASTPASGSVEQYF. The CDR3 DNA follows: TGTGCCAGTACCCCGGCTAGCGGGAGTGTCGAGCAGTACTTC.

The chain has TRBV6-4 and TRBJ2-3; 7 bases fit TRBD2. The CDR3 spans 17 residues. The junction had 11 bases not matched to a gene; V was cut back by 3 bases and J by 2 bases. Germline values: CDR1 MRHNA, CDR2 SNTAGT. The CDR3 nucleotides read TGTGCCAGCAGTGAGGCGCCTAGCGGATACCTCACAGATACGCAGTATTTT. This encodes CASSEAPSGYLTDTQYF.

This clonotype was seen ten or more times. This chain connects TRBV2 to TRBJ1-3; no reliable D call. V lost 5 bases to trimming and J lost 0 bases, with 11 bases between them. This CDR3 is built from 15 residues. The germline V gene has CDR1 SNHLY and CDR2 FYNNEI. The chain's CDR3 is CASSSGRSSGNTIYF. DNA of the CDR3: TGTGCCAGCAGTTCTGGACGGAGCTCTGGAAACACCATATATTTT. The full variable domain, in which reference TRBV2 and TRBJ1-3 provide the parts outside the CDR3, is EPEVTQTPSHQVTQMGQEVILRCVPISNHLYFYWYRQILGQKVEFLVSFYNNEISEKSEIFDDQFSVERPDGSNFTLKIRSTKLEDSAMYFCASSSGRSSGNTIYFGEGSWLTVV.

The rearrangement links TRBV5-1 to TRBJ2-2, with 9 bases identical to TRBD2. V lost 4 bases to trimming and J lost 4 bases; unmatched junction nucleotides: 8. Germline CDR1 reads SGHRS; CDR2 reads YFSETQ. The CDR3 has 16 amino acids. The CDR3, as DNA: TGCGCCAGCAGCCCACAAGGACTAGCGATCACCGGGGAGCTGTTTTTT. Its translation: CASSPQGLAITGELFF. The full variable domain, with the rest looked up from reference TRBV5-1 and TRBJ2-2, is KAGVTQTPRYLIKTRGQQVTLSCSPISGHRSVSWYQQTPGQGLQFLFEYFSETQRNKGNFPGRFSGRQFSNSRSEMNVSTLELGDSALYLCASSPQGLAITGELFFGEGSRLTVL.

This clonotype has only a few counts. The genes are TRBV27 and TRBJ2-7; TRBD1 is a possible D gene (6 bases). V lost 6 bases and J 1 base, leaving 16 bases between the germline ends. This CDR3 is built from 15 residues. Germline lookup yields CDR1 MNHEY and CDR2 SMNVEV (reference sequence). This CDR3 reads CASSPAGAQSYEQYF. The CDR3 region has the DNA TGTGCCAGCAGCCCCGCAGGGGCGCAGTCCTACGAGCAGTACTTC.

The CDR3 loop reads CASRAGGGEAFF. The CDR3 DNA reads TGTGCCAGCAGAGCAGGGGGCGGCGAAGCTTTCTTT. This chain joins TRBV2 and TRBJ1-1, with 8 bases lining up with TRBD1. The CDR3 has 12 amino acids. The V gene end was trimmed by 6 bases and the J gene end by 8 bases; junction bases not matched to a gene: 5. Germline V gene lookup returns CDR1 SNHLY and CDR2 FYNNEI.

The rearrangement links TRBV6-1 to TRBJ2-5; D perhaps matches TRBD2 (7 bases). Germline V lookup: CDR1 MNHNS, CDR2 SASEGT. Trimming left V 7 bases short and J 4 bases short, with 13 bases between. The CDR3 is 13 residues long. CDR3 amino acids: CASKGGARETQYF. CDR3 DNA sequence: TGTGCCAGCAAAGGGGGGGCTCGAGAGACCCAGTACTTC.

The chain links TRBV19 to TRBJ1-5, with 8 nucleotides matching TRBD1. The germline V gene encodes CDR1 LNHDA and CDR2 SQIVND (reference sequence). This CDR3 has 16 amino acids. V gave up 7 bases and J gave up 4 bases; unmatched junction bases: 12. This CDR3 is CASTRARQGRNQPQHF. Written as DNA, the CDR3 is TGTGCCAGTACCCGAGCCCGACAGGGGAGGAATCAGCCCCAGCATTTT.

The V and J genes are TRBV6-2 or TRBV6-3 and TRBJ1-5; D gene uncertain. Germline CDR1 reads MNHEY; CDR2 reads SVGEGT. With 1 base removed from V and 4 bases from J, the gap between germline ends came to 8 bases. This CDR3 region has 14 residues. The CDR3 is CASSYLPPNQPQHF. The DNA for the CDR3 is TGTGCCAGCAGTTACTTACCCCCTAATCAGCCCCAGCATTTT.

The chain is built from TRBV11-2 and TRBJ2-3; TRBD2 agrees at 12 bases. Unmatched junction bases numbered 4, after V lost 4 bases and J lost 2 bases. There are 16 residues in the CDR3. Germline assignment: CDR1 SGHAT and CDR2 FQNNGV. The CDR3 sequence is CASSSRTSGTTDTQYF. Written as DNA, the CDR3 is TGTGCCAGCAGCTCCCGGACTAGCGGGACCACAGATACGCAGTATTTT.

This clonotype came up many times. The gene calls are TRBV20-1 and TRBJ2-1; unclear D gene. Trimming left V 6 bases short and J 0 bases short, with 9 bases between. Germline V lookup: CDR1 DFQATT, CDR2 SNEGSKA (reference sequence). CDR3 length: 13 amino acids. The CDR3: CSARYSSYNEQFF. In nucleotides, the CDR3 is TGCAGTGCGCGGTATTCCTCCTACAATGAGCAGTTCTTC.

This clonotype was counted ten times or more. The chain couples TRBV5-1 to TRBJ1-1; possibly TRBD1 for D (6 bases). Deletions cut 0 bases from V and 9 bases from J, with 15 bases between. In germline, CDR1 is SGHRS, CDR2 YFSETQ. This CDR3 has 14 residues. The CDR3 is CASSLEGERGQAFF. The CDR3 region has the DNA TGCGCCAGCAGCTTGGAGGGGGAACGCGGTCAAGCTTTCTTT.

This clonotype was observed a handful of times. The CDR3 protein is CAISHTDSGNTIYF. DNA of the CDR3: TGTGCCATCAGCCACACCGACTCTGGAAACACCATATATTTT. J is TRBJ1-3 and V is TRBV10-3, with D unresolved. Germline V gene sequence: CDR1 ENHRY, CDR2 SYGVKD. Between the trimmed V and J ends, which lost 6 bases and 0 bases, there was a span of 9 bases. The CDR3 contains 14 residues.

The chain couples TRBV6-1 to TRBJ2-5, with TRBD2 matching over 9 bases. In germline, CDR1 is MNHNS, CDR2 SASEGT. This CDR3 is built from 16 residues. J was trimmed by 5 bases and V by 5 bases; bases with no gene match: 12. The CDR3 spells CASSYYRASGTETQYF. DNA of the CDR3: TGTGCCAGCAGTTATTATCGGGCTAGCGGGACCGAGACCCAGTACTTC.

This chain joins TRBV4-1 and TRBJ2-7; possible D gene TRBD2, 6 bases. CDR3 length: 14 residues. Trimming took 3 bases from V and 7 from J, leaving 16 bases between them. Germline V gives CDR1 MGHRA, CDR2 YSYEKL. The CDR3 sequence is CASSQEPTRGEQYF. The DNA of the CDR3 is TGCGCCAGCAGCCAGGAACCGACCCGGGGGGAGCAGTACTTC.

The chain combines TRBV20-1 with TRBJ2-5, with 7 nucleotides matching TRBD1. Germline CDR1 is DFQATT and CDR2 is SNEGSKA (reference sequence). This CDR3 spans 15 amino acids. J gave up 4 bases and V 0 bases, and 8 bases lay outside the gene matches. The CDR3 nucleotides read TGCAGTGCTAGAGACGCCCAGACAGGGATAGAGACCCAGTACTTC. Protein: CSARDAQTGIETQYF.

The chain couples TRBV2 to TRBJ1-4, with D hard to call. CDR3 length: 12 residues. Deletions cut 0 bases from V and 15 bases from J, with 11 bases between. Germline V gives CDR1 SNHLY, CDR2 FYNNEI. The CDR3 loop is CASSEASTWLFF. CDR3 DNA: TGTGCCAGCAGTGAAGCGAGTACGTGGTTGTTTTTT.